This T cell receptor (beta chain) was found in a study of blood T cells in healthy people across ages. This clonotype was recorded a few times. Then a second PCR, running about 6 to 11 cycles, was carried out with a sample-barcoded 5' primer and a J-beta primer mix. TCRdb re-called the 5' RACE reads with MiXCR, one entry per CDR3 protein. The table shows around 1,800,000 distinct CDR3 sequences, with around 40% occurring only once. Germline V gene sequence: CDR1 MNHNY, CDR2 SVGAGI (reference sequence). The CDR3 runs 14 residues. Sequenced input: blood. The clonotype originates from a human donor in good health. J is TRBJ2-5 and V is TRBV6-6; perhaps TRBD2 as D (6 bases). The J call may be faulty, since TRBJ2-7 better matches the DNA end. This CDR3 is CASSYRDLAHEQYF. CDR3 sequence (DNA): TGTGCCAGCAGTTACCGGGACTTAGCCCACGAGCAGTACTTC.